A selection of T cell receptor beta chains follows, all from one sample in a study of blood T cells in healthy people across ages. TCRdb recomputed calls from the 5' RACE reads with MiXCR, one row per CDR3 protein. The sample records approximately 690,000 distinct CDR3 sequences, around 38% being singletons. The sample consisted of blood. Receptors were obtained from a man aged 80 or over in good health. Each CDR3 is given with its conserved first and last residue. D genes are given only for firm matches. The size entry is marked missing in some rows and otherwise reads once, few, many or a size class.

cdr3_nt	cdr3_aa	d_call	clone_size	v_call	j_call
TGTGCCAGCAGTTGGGGGGGCCCCACCAATGAGCAGTACTTC	CASSWGGPTNEQYF	.	.	TRBV6-2/TRBV6-3	TRBJ2-5
TGTGCCAGCAGCCCGGGTCACGGATTCTATGGCTACACCTTC	CASSPGHGFYGYTF	.	few	TRBV6-6	TRBJ1-2
TGCAGTGCTCCGGGACTAGCGGGAGGGCAAACCTACGAGCAGTACTTC	CSAPGLAGGQTYEQYF	TRBD2	.	TRBV20-1	TRBJ2-7
TGCAGTGCGAGGGACGCCTACAGCTCCTACGAGCAGTACTTC	CSARDAYSSYEQYF	.	.	TRBV20-1	TRBJ2-7
TGTGCCAGCAGTTTACGCGTCGACTTAGGTGATGAGCAGTTCTTC	CASSLRVDLGDEQFF	.	few	TRBV28	TRBJ2-1
TGCGCCAGCAGCCCAAACATGGTGAACACTGAAGCTTTCTTT	CASSPNMVNTEAFF	.	few	TRBV4-1	TRBJ1-1
TGTGCCAGCAGCTTGGAGGCTGCCCTTAGGGAGACCCAGTACTTC	CASSLEAALRETQYF	.	.	TRBV5-4	TRBJ2-5
TGTGCTAGCGGAAGAGGCGGGGATTTCAATGAGCAGTTCTTC	CASGRGGDFNEQFF	.	.	TRBV12-5	TRBJ2-1
TGTGCCAGCATCTGGGAGGGGAACACCGGGGAGCTGTTTTTT	CASIWEGNTGELFF	TRBD2	.	TRBV6-6	TRBJ2-2
TGCGCCAGCAGCCAAGATCAAGCCCCGGCGGGCTACACCTTC	CASSQDQAPAGYTF	.	.	TRBV4-3	TRBJ1-2
TGTGCCAGCAGCGAAGAAATTGGAGACTCCCAGTACCAAGAGACCCAGTACTTC	CASSEEIGDSQYQETQYF	.	.	TRBV21-1	TRBJ2-5
TGCAGTGCTAGAGATCTGGGACTAGCGGGACACAAGGAGCAGTTTTTC	CSARDLGLAGHKEQFF	TRBD2	.	TRBV20-1	TRBJ2-1
TGCAGTGCTCCTCTGGGGGCGGGGGCCCTCTCCTACAATGAGCAGTTCTTC	CSAPLGAGALSYNEQFF	.	many	TRBV20-1	TRBJ2-1
TGCGCCAGCAGCTCCCGGACAGCCATGAACACTGAAGCTTTCTTT	CASSSRTAMNTEAFF	.	few	TRBV5-1	TRBJ1-1
TGTGCCAGCAGCCTCGAGGGAGGGCACTCCTACGAGCAGTACTTC	CASSLEGGHSYEQYF	TRBD2	.	TRBV7-3	TRBJ2-7
TGTGCCAGCAGCCGGTGGCAGGGGGTCAACACTGAAGCTTTCTTT	CASSRWQGVNTEAFF	TRBD1	.	TRBV14	TRBJ1-1
TGCGCCAGCAGCCCTAGACAGGGATCCAATCAGCCCCAGCATTTT	CASSPRQGSNQPQHF	TRBD1	many	TRBV4-1	TRBJ1-5
TGCGCCAGCAGGTTTTCGGGACAGGGGTCCTACGAGCAGTACTTC	CASRFSGQGSYEQYF	TRBD1	few	TRBV5-1	TRBJ2-7
TGCAGTGCTAGACGGGCCTCGGTGGAGACCCAGTACTTC	CSARRASVETQYF	.	.	TRBV20-1	TRBJ2-5
TGTGCCAGCAGGACCGGGACAGGCTTTTACGAGCAGTACTTC	CASRTGTGFYEQYF	TRBD1	many	TRBV6-2/TRBV6-3	TRBJ2-7
TGTGCCAGCAGTTTATCGACAGGGTGGGCCTACGAGCAGTACTTC	CASSLSTGWAYEQYF	TRBD1	few	TRBV28	TRBJ2-7
TGTGCCAGCAGTGTCCGCAGAAATGAAAAACTGTTTTTT	CASSVRRNEKLFF	.	few	TRBV2	TRBJ1-4
TGTGCCAGCAGCCCCCCACAGTCTGTCACAGATACGCAGTATTTT	CASSPPQSVTDTQYF	.	.	TRBV6-6	TRBJ2-3
TGTGCCAGCAGCTTGATAGGGGGGAGGTACAATGAGCAGTTCTTC	CASSLIGGRYNEQFF	.	.	TRBV5-4	TRBJ2-1
TGTGCCAGCAGCCCCCCTGGACAGGGGGCCAGCAATCAGCCCCAGCATTTT	CASSPPGQGASNQPQHF	TRBD1	.	TRBV7-2	TRBJ1-5
TGTGCCATCAGTGAGTCGATTGTCACTGAAGCTTTCTTT	CAISESIVTEAFF	.	few	TRBV10-3	TRBJ1-1
TGTGCCAGCTCACTTCCCGGGACAGAAAAACTGTTTTTT	CASSLPGTEKLFF	.	.	TRBV18	TRBJ1-4
TGTGCCAGCAGCTTAGTGACAGGACAGGGGGGCGAGCAGTACTTC	CASSLVTGQGGEQYF	TRBD1	.	TRBV7-2	TRBJ2-7
TGTGCCAGCGCCCGGGCCCCTGCAACTAATGAAAAACTGTTTTTT	CASARAPATNEKLFF	.	few	TRBV28	TRBJ1-4
TGTGCCAGCAGCTTAGCAAACCATGAAAAACTGTTTTTT	CASSLANHEKLFF	.	few	TRBV7-2	TRBJ1-4
TGCGCCAGCAGCTTAGGGACTAGCGGGAGGTGGGAGACCCAGTACTTC	CASSLGTSGRWETQYF	TRBD2	few	TRBV5-1	TRBJ2-5
TGCAGTGCTAGACCGGCGACTGGAGCGGGAGGGGCAGATACGCAGTATTTT	CSARPATGAGGADTQYF	TRBD2	few	TRBV20-1	TRBJ2-3
TGCAGTGCTAGAGATTTTAGGGGATATAATTCACCCCTCCACTTT	CSARDFRGYNSPLHF	.	.	TRBV20-1	TRBJ1-6
TGTGCCAGCAGTGCCAGGGGGCGCGGGGACAATGAGCAGTTCTTC	CASSARGRGDNEQFF	TRBD1	once	TRBV2	TRBJ2-1
TGTGCCAGCAGAGCACCGGGACAGGGCACTAACTATGGCTACACCTTC	CASRAPGQGTNYGYTF	TRBD1	.	TRBV6-2/TRBV6-3	TRBJ1-2
TGCAGTGCCCAAGCCCGGGACAGCTCTAATGAAAAACTGTTTTTT	CSAQARDSSNEKLFF	TRBD1	few	TRBV20-1	TRBJ1-4
TGCGCCAGCAGCCAAGATTTAACTAGCGGGGTCAAAACAGATACGCAGTATTTT	CASSQDLTSGVKTDTQYF	TRBD2	many	TRBV4-3	TRBJ2-3
TGCAGTGCTCCAATCGCGGGAGCGTCCTACAATGGGCAGTTTTTC	CSAPIAGASYNGQFF	TRBD2	few	TRBV20-1	TRBJ2-1
TGTGCCAGCAGCTTAGAAGCGGGGGGGCCAAGCACAGATACGCAGTATTTT	CASSLEAGGPSTDTQYF	TRBD2	many	TRBV7-2	TRBJ2-3
TGTGCTAACAGCTCCAGCGGGGGAAGCACAGATACGCAGTATTTT	CANSSSGGSTDTQYF	TRBD2	.	TRBV7-7	TRBJ2-3
TGCAGTGCTGTGGGGACAGGGGCTATCCTAGGAACCCAGTACTTC	CSAVGTGAILGTQYF	TRBD1	many	TRBV20-1	TRBJ2-5
TGTGCCAGCAGTTACTTTCCAAGCTCTGGGGCCAACGTCCTGACTTTC	CASSYFPSSGANVLTF	.	few	TRBV6-2/TRBV6-3	TRBJ2-6
TGTGCCAGCACCCTAGGAAAAACCTACGAGCAGTACTTC	CASTLGKTYEQYF	.	.	TRBV12-3/TRBV12-4	TRBJ2-7
TGTGCCAGCAGCCAAGAGGCGCTAGCGGGATTTAATGAGCAGTACTTC	CASSQEALAGFNEQYF	TRBD2	once	TRBV4-2	TRBJ2-5
TGTGCCAGCAGCAGAAAGGTCAGCAATGAGCAGTTCTTC	CASSRKVSNEQFF	.	.	TRBV6-5	TRBJ2-1
TGTGCCAGCAGCTTAAATTGGGGGGACAATGAGCAGTTCTTC	CASSLNWGDNEQFF	.	.	TRBV7-9	TRBJ2-1
TGTGCCATCAGTGAGGGGAAGGCGAATGAAAAACTGTTTTTT	CAISEGKANEKLFF	.	few	TRBV10-3	TRBJ1-4
TGCGCCAGCAGCTTGGTGCGAGCCGCGAACACTGAAGCTTTCTTT	CASSLVRAANTEAFF	.	.	TRBV5-1	TRBJ1-1
TGTGCCAGCAGTGAAATGAGGGGGCGCAAGAATGAGCAGTTCTTC	CASSEMRGRKNEQFF	TRBD1	few	TRBV2	TRBJ2-1
TGCAGTGCCGCTACGAGGGGGGCCTCTAGCGCATTCTCCTACAATGAGCAGTTCTTC	CSAATRGASSAFSYNEQFF	.	once	TRBV20-1	TRBJ2-1